This paragraph covers one T cell receptor beta chain sequence. Other DNA sequences in this sample translate to the same CDR3. The record originates from a study of blood T cell repertoires in COVID-19. Profiled with immunoSEQ multiplex PCR; TCRdb holds only in-frame clones, not every one. The profile shows under 450,000 clones, about nine tenths of them singletons. Trimming took 5 bases from V and 6 from J; bases not matched to a gene: 1. This CDR3 has 13 amino acids. In germline, CDR1 is MDHEN, CDR2 SYDVKM. The sequence came from a woman in her thirties or forties with COVID-19, enrolled during active disease. The genes are TRBV28 and TRBJ1-5, with 10 bases lining up with TRBD1. Input material: peripheral blood. The CDR3 region is CASSGTGVQPQHF. CDR3 nucleotide sequence: TGTGCCAGCAGTGGGACAGGGGTTCAGCCCCAGCATTTT.